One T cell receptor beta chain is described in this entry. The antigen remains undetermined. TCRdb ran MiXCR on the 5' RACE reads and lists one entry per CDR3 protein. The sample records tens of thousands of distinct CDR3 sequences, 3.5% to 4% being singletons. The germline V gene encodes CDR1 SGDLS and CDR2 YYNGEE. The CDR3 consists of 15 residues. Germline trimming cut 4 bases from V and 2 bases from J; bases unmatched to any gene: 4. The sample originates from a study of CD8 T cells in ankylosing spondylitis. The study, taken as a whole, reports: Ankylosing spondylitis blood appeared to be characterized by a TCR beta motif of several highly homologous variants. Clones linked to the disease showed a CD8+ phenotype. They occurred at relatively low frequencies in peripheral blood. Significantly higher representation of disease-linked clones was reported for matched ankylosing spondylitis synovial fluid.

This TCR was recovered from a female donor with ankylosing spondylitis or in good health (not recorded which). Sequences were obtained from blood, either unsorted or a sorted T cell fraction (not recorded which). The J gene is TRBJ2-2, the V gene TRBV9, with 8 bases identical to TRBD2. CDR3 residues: CASSSRTSNTGELFF. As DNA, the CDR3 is TGTGCCAGCAGCAGCCGGACTAGCAACACCGGGGAGCTGTTTTTT. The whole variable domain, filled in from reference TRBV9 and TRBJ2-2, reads DSGVTQTPKHLITATGQRVTLRCSPRSGDLSVYWYQQSLDQGLQFLIQYYNGEERAKGNILERFSAQQFPDLHSELNLSSLELGDSALYFCASSSRTSNTGELFFGEGSRLTVL.